These T cell receptor beta chains were read from a single sample in a study of T-cell reconstitution after alpha-beta-depleted transplantation in children. TCRdb re-derived calls from the PCR reads in MiXCR, one entry per CDR3 protein. The sample records some 830,000 distinct CDR3 sequences, around 17% being singletons. The starting material was PBMCs, mostly from graft donor cells, obtained 360 days after TCRalphabeta/CD19-depleted stem cell transplant. The receptor source for this set is a male patient between 5 and 17 years old who had a stem cell transplant for acute lymphoblastic leukemia, so the T cells may come from the graft donor. The CDR3 runs from the conserved cysteine through the conserved F or W. D genes are given only for firm matches. For some rows the clone size is stated as once, few or many, or as a class when expanded; others skip it.

>many|TRBV5-1|.|TRBJ2-5
CASSLWTQETQYF
TGCGCCAGCAGCTTGTGGACACAGGAGACCCAGTACTTC
>many|TRBV4-2|TRBD2|TRBJ2-2
CASSPASGREAGELFF
TGTGCCAGCAGCCCGGCTAGCGGGAGGGAGGCCGGGGAGCTGTTTTTT
>few|TRBV28|.|TRBJ1-2
CASSPPLTWRNYGYTF
TGTGCCAGCAGTCCCCCTTTAACGTGGAGGAACTATGGCTACACCTTC
>many|TRBV5-1|.|TRBJ2-1
CASSLEQGVLGNNEQFF
TGCGCCAGCAGCTTGGAACAGGGAGTACTGGGAAACAATGAGCAGTTCTTC
>.|TRBV3-1|TRBD2|TRBJ2-2
CAISPIAGGPVGGELFF
TGTGCCATCAGTCCAATAGCGGGAGGGCCTGTAGGCGGGGAGCTGTTTTTT
>.|TRBV7-8|TRBD2|TRBJ2-5
CASSLGVLAGPQETQYF
TGTGCCAGCAGCTTAGGGGTTCTAGCGGGGCCCCAAGAGACCCAGTACTTC
>many|TRBV3-1|TRBD2|TRBJ2-1
CASSQGGLAGLGEQFF
TGTGCCAGCAGCCAAGGCGGACTAGCGGGACTGGGTGAGCAGTTCTTC
>few|TRBV4-2|TRBD2|TRBJ2-1
CASSQEGRTSGRLYSSYNEQFF
TGTGCCAGCAGCCAAGAGGGAAGGACTAGCGGGAGACTTTATAGCTCCTACAATGAGCAGTTCTTC
>few|TRBV19|.|TRBJ1-1
CASSIVGGDVGEAFF
TGTGCCAGTAGTATAGTAGGAGGGGATGTCGGTGAAGCTTTCTTT
>.|TRBV29-1|TRBD1|TRBJ1-2
CSVPQAGAGGNYGYTF
TGCAGCGTACCCCAAGCCGGAGCAGGGGGTAACTATGGCTACACCTTC
>few|TRBV7-3|TRBD1|TRBJ2-1
CASSSGQGPLNEQFF
TGTGCCAGCAGTTCGGGACAGGGGCCCCTCAATGAGCAGTTCTTC
>many|TRBV12-3/TRBV12-4|.|TRBJ2-1
CASSLKGGPNEQFF
TGTGCCAGCAGTTTAAAGGGGGGCCCCAATGAGCAGTTCTTC
>few|TRBV5-6|.|TRBJ2-7
CASSLIIPDGQYF
TGTGCCAGCAGCTTGATAATTCCGGACGGGCAGTACTTC
>few|TRBV12-3/TRBV12-4|.|TRBJ2-2
CASSNGQATNTGELFF
TGTGCCAGCAGCAACGGCCAAGCGACCAACACCGGGGAGCTGTTTTTT
>many|TRBV24-1|TRBD1|TRBJ2-5
CATSDPAGTEETQYF
TGTGCCACCAGTGATCCGGCCGGGACAGAAGAGACCCAGTACTTC
>.|TRBV6-1|.|TRBJ1-5
CASRTHLSNQPQHF
TGTGCCAGCAGGACACACCTGAGCAATCAGCCCCAGCATTTT
>.|TRBV5-5|TRBD1|TRBJ1-2
CASSRDRSNYGYTF
TGTGCCAGCAGTCGGGACAGATCTAACTATGGCTACACCTTC
>few|TRBV29-1|.|TRBJ1-1
CSVGPLIKAFF
TGCAGCGTTGGCCCCTTAATTAAAGCTTTCTTT
>many|TRBV28|.|TRBJ1-3
CASSSPGSGNTIYF
TGTGCCAGCAGTTCCCCAGGGTCTGGAAACACCATATATTTT
>many|TRBV20-1|.|TRBJ2-1
CSARAGGQGGSPSYNEQFF
TGCAGTGCTAGAGCAGGAGGACAGGGCGGGAGTCCCTCCTACAATGAGCAGTTCTTC
>.|TRBV3-1|.|TRBJ2-2
CASSQELASSGELFF
TGTGCCAGCAGCCAAGAACTAGCAAGTTCCGGGGAGCTGTTTTTT
>few|TRBV10-3|.|TRBJ2-1
CAISDDGEEVNEQFF
TGTGCCATCAGTGATGACGGGGAGGAGGTTAATGAGCAGTTCTTC
>few|TRBV12-3/TRBV12-4|.|TRBJ2-1
CASSPGVMESEDEQFF
TGTGCCAGCAGTCCGGGGGTCATGGAATCTGAGGATGAGCAGTTCTTC
>few|TRBV5-1|.|TRBJ2-2
CASRDRELGTGELFF
TGCGCCAGCAGAGACCGGGAGCTTGGCACCGGGGAGCTGTTTTTT
>few|TRBV27|TRBD2|TRBJ2-3
CASSFGPLAGTDTQYF
TGTGCCAGCAGTTTCGGTCCCCTAGCGGGAACAGATACGCAGTATTTT
>many|TRBV6-5|TRBD2|TRBJ2-7
CAGSYFGTTRGEQYF
TGTGCCGGCAGTTACTTCGGGACTACCCGGGGGGAGCAGTACTTC
>few|TRBV24-1|TRBD1|TRBJ2-3
CATSDAQGNPTDTQYF
TGTGCCACCAGTGACGCACAGGGGAACCCGACAGATACGCAGTATTTT